This T cell receptor beta chain was sequenced during a study of T-cell memory formation after mild COVID-19. Across the study: Clustering of TCRs was largely donor specific.

This clonotype showed up just a few times. No antigen is known for it. Study results and limitations: Chiefly within CM and EM were the contracting CD4+ clones; CD8+ ones were within EMRA. Clones contracting day 15 to 85 were balanced CD4/CD8; later expanders leaned CD4+.

TCR alpha and TCR beta cDNA libraries with sample barcodes and UMIs came from 5'RACE using constant-segment primers. From the 5' RACE reads, TCRdb called clonotypes with MiXCR, one entry per CDR3 protein. The repertoire holds fewer than 200,000 distinct CDR3 sequences, with around 18% as singletons. Sequenced sample: PBMCs or a T cell subset sorted from them (not recorded which). This TCR was sampled from a man aged 18 to 29 who had mild COVID-19 (a few samples of this study predate the infection). Cell type and time point are not known.

CDR3 nucleotide sequence: TGTGCCAGCAGTGGATGGACAGCCTATGGCTACACCTTC. It codes for CASSGWTAYGYTF. The chain couples TRBV2 to TRBJ1-2; TRBD1 is a possible D gene (6 bases). Trimming left V 4 bases short and J 4 bases short, with 10 bases between. This CDR3 has 13 amino acids. The germline gives CDR1 SNHLY, CDR2 FYNNEI.